The rows below give T cell receptor beta chains drawn from one sample of a study of blood T cell repertoires in COVID-19. Clones were read by immunoSEQ multiplex PCR, and TCRdb kept only the in-frame ones, dropping some. Of around 81,000 clones in the sample, 84% were seen once. The sample comprised peripheral blood. These receptors all stem from a human donor in a cohort sampled during active COVID-19. The CDR3 runs from the conserved cysteine through the conserved F or W. D genes are given only for firm matches. A row's size may be missing; if present it is once, few, many or a size class.

DNA	CDR3	D	size	V	J
TGTGCCAGCAGTGTTGAGACACAGAACACTGAAGCTTTCTTT	CASSVETQNTEAFF	.	.	TRBV2	TRBJ1-1
TGTGCCAGCAGCATAGACAGGGGTTCCTACAATGAGCAGTTCTTC	CASSIDRGSYNEQFF	TRBD1	once	TRBV7-7	TRBJ2-1
TGTGCCAGTTCACCAGGGAGGGACTCACCCCTCCACTTT	CASSPGRDSPLHF	.	.	TRBV19	TRBJ1-6
TGCGCCAGCAGTGACGGGGGACTGACTGAAAAACTGTTTTTT	CASSDGGLTEKLFF	.	.	TRBV10-2	TRBJ1-4
TGTGCCAGCAGCTTGGTGGGGTCAGGGGGCTACAATGAGCAGTTCTTC	CASSLVGSGGYNEQFF	TRBD1	.	TRBV5-6	TRBJ2-1
TGTGCCTGGAGTGTATTGGGGCTTGGCTACACCTTC	CAWSVLGLGYTF	.	.	TRBV30	TRBJ1-2
TGTGCCACCAGCAGAGGACAGGCTCCCCACAATGAGCAGTTCTTC	CATSRGQAPHNEQFF	.	.	TRBV15	TRBJ2-1
TGTGCCAGCAGCAAGAGAGGACAGGGAGTCGCCGGGGAGCTGTTTTTT	CASSKRGQGVAGELFF	TRBD1	.	TRBV7-9	TRBJ2-2
TGTGCCAGCAGCCAGATGACAGCCTCTAATGAAAAACTGTTTTTT	CASSQMTASNEKLFF	.	once	TRBV3-1/TRBV3-2	TRBJ1-4
TGTGCCAGCAGTAGCGGGGGGGTACGGACAGATACGCAGTATTTT	CASSSGGVRTDTQYF	TRBD2	.	TRBV7-2	TRBJ2-3
TGTGCTAGTTGGACAGTCTACAATGAGCAGTTCTTC	CASWTVYNEQFF	.	.	TRBV12-5	TRBJ2-1
TGTGCCAGCAGTGAAGGGGTGGGCAGGTGGACTGAAGCTTTCTTT	CASSEGVGRWTEAFF	.	.	TRBV6-1	TRBJ1-1
TGCGCCAGCAGCTCCCCGGACAGGGCAGTCTCTGGGGCCAACGTCCTGACTTTC	CASSSPDRAVSGANVLTF	TRBD1	once	TRBV5-1	TRBJ2-6
TGTGCCAGCAGGCCCACAGGGATGAGTGGCTACACCTTC	CASRPTGMSGYTF	.	once	TRBV6-5	TRBJ1-2
TGTGCCAGCAGCCTCCCCGGGGGTATCCCCTACGAGCAGTACTTC	CASSLPGGIPYEQYF	.	.	TRBV3-1/TRBV3-2	TRBJ2-7
TGCGCCAGCAGCCAAGGTCGTGAGCCTCCCTACGAGCAGTACTTC	CASSQGREPPYEQYF	.	.	TRBV4-1	TRBJ2-7
TGTGCCAGCAGCGTAGGGACAGGGGATTCCTACGAGCAGTACTTC	CASSVGTGDSYEQYF	TRBD1	.	TRBV9	TRBJ2-7
TGTGCCAGCAGCGTAGTATTGTCTGGGGCCAACGTCCTGACTTTC	CASSVVLSGANVLTF	.	.	TRBV9	TRBJ2-6
TGTGCCACCAGCAGGGGGGCTGCGAACACTGAAGCTTTCTTT	CATSRGAANTEAFF	.	.	TRBV15	TRBJ1-1
TGTGCCAGCAGCACAGGGGAAGGGGATGCCCACGAGCAGTACTTC	CASSTGEGDAHEQYF	.	.	TRBV21-1	TRBJ2-7
TGTGCCAGTAAGCCGGGAATGGACACCGGGGAGCTGTTTTTT	CASKPGMDTGELFF	.	once	TRBV19	TRBJ2-2
TGCGCCAGCAGCTTGTTGTCGGGGGTCTCCTACGAGCAGTACTTC	CASSLLSGVSYEQYF	.	.	TRBV5-1	TRBJ2-7
TGTGCCAGCAGCATCTCCGGGACAGACCGCTACGAGCAGTACTTC	CASSISGTDRYEQYF	TRBD1	.	TRBV11-2	TRBJ2-7
TGTGCCAGCAACAGGGTGATGGGGACTGAAGCTTTCTTT	CASNRVMGTEAFF	.	once	TRBV19	TRBJ1-1
TGTGCCTGGAGTGTCCCTAGGGGTTATGGCAATCAGCCCCAGCATTTT	CAWSVPRGYGNQPQHF	.	few	TRBV30	TRBJ1-5
TGTGCCAGCAGCGTGACTAGCGGGGTCAATGAGCAGTTCTTC	CASSVTSGVNEQFF	TRBD2	.	TRBV9	TRBJ2-1
TGTGCCAGCAGCGCGGGACAGGGCCGTAATGAAAAACTGTTTTTT	CASSAGQGRNEKLFF	TRBD1	.	TRBV5-4	TRBJ1-4
TGTGCCACCAGTGATCCGACCCCTGACAGGGGGCAATTGGATGAGCAGTTCTTC	CATSDPTPDRGQLDEQFF	TRBD1	.	TRBV24-1	TRBJ2-1
TGTGCCAGCTCACCACCAACGACAGGGTCCTACGAGCAGTACTTC	CASSPPTTGSYEQYF	TRBD1	once	TRBV18	TRBJ2-7
TGCAGTGCTAGTCCGCCGGGACTTTTTGACTACGAGCAGTACTTC	CSASPPGLFDYEQYF	.	once	TRBV20-1	TRBJ2-7
TGTGCCAGCAGTTTAACAACTAGCGTCGAGCAGTTCTTC	CASSLTTSVEQFF	TRBD2	.	TRBV27	TRBJ2-1
TGTGCCAGCAGCTTAGGACAGACAGGGTCCTACGAGCAGTACTTC	CASSLGQTGSYEQYF	TRBD1	once	TRBV7-8	TRBJ2-7
TGTGCCAGCAGTTTAATAGCGTATGAGCAGTTCTTC	CASSLIAYEQFF	.	.	TRBV6-6	TRBJ2-1
TGCGCCAGCAGCTACCAGGGACAAGAGACCCAGTACTTC	CASSYQGQETQYF	.	.	TRBV5-1	TRBJ2-5
TGTGCCAGCAGTTTTCCCAGCGGGGGGGGCAGGGAGACCCAGTACTTC	CASSFPSGGGRETQYF	TRBD2	.	TRBV28	TRBJ2-5
TGCGCCAGCAGCCAAGTATTTAACAGGGGGCTTTCAAGGCAGCCCCAGCATTTT	CASSQVFNRGLSRQPQHF	TRBD1	.	TRBV4-1	TRBJ1-5
TGTGCCAGCAGCCCCCTTTGGGGTCAGGGAGGGGACGGCATGAACACTGAAGCTTTCTTT	CASSPLWGQGGDGMNTEAFF	.	once	TRBV14	TRBJ1-1
TGTGCCAGTAGTGCGGAGGTACAAAACATTCAGTACTTC	CASSAEVQNIQYF	.	.	TRBV19	TRBJ2-4